This T cell receptor beta chain was identified in a study of OX40 agonist ivuxolimab in advanced cancers. The overall study: A diagnosis of hepatocellular carcinoma, melanoma, renal cell or head and neck cancer was present in dose-escalation patients. The study, taken as a whole, reports: Clones of CD4+ and CD8+ blood T cells grew by week 6 at doses of 0.1 to 3.0 mg/kg. The mean number of expanded clones was higher in CD8+ T cells than in CD4+.

Of note for this clone: What it recognizes is unknown.

Any history of autoimmune disease or systemic immunosuppression disqualified patients. The CDR3 is made up of 13 amino acids. Trimming shortened V by 5 bases and J by 2 bases, and 9 bases separated the two germline ends. Germline CDR1 reads SGHDT; CDR2 reads YYEEEE. Sequencing was performed with immunoSEQ multiplex PCR; in TCRdb, only in-frame clones are kept and a portion is missing. The sample lists fewer than 55,000 clones, around 80% occurring once. Material: CD4+ or CD8+ T cells sorted from blood, obtained in a trial of the OX40 agonist ivuxolimab. The chain employs TRBV5-6 and TRBJ2-3; no clear D gene. This TCR came from an adult with an advanced solid tumor such as melanoma, head and neck, liver or kidney cancer. CDR3 protein: CASSLTYTDTQYF. In nucleotides, the CDR3 is TGTGCCAGCAGTTTGACGTACACAGATACGCAGTATTTT. Based on the CDR3 plus reference TRBV5-6 and TRBJ2-3, the full variable domain is DAGVTQSPTHLIKTRGQQVTLRCSPKSGHDTVSWYQQALGQGPQFIFQYYEEEERQRGNFPDRFSGHQFPNYSSELNVNALLLGDSALYLCASSLTYTDTQYFGPGTRLTVL.